A selection of T cell receptor beta chains follows, all from one sample in a study of beta chain features in type 1 diabetes. TCRdb's table, derived via immunoSEQ multiplex PCR, lists solely in-frame clones and lacks some. The data contain under 950,000 clones, roughly 16% of them singletons. Sequenced sample: naive CD4+ T cells from blood. These receptors were collected from a woman between 18 and 29 years old in good health. CDR3s include the opening cysteine and the closing phenylalanine or tryptophan. The D gene is left open where the match is weak. Not every row has a clone size; where given, it reads once, few, many or a size class.

CASSVLAGGDTGELFF	TGTGCCAGCAGCGTACTAGCGGGAGGGGACACCGGGGAGCTGTTTTTT	TRBJ2-2	few	TRBD2	TRBV14
CASSLTSGNHEQYF	TGCGCCAGCAGCTTAACTAGCGGGAACCACGAGCAGTACTTC	TRBJ2-7	NA	TRBD2	TRBV5-1
CASSQDWEETQYF	TGTGCCAGCAGCCAAGATTGGGAAGAGACCCAGTACTTC	TRBJ2-5	NA	NA	TRBV14
CASSLQGAYYEQYF	TGTGCCAGCAGCTTGCAGGGGGCCTACTACGAGCAGTACTTC	TRBJ2-7	NA	TRBD1	TRBV5-8
CASTRNRFEQYF	TGTGCCAGCACCCGGAACAGGTTCGAGCAGTACTTC	TRBJ2-7	NA	NA	TRBV11-2
CAIKGTGIDEQFF	TGTGCCATCAAAGGGACAGGGATCGATGAGCAGTTCTTC	TRBJ2-1	many	TRBD1	TRBV10-3
CASSFQDTSWQFF	TGTGCCAGCAGCTTTCAGGATACAAGTTGGCAGTTCTTC	TRBJ2-1	NA	NA	TRBV5-4
CASPPQCYEQYF	TGTGCCAGCCCACCCCAGTGCTACGAGCAGTACTTC	TRBJ2-7	NA	NA	TRBV19
CASSVPQVSDGELFF	TGTGCCAGCAGTGTTCCACAGGTGTCGGATGGGGAGCTGTTTTTT	TRBJ2-2	NA	NA	TRBV28
CATSREWALGNTIYF	TGTGCCACCAGCAGAGAATGGGCCTTGGGAAACACCATATATTTT	TRBJ1-3	few	NA	TRBV15
CASSPTVVQFF	TGTGCCAGCAGCCCCACCGTCGTGCAGTTCTTC	TRBJ2-1	NA	NA	TRBV7-6
CASRGLGIYEQYF	TGTGCCAGCAGGGGACTAGGGATCTACGAGCAGTACTTC	TRBJ2-7	NA	TRBD2	TRBV5-6
CASSLGDRETQYF	TGTGCCAGCAGCTTAGGGGATAGGGAGACCCAGTACTTC	TRBJ2-5	NA	NA	TRBV7-2
CASQSAGQGTDTQYF	TGTGCCAGTCAATCCGCGGGACAGGGCACAGATACGCAGTATTTT	TRBJ2-3	few	TRBD1	TRBV28
CASSSRGVGSYEQYF	TGTGCCAGCAGTAGCCGGGGTGTAGGCTCCTACGAGCAGTACTTC	TRBJ2-7	NA	NA	TRBV6-5
CASSKVDQYLEFYEQYF	TGTGCCAGCAGCAAAGTGGACCAATATCTAGAATTCTACGAGCAGTACTTC	TRBJ2-7	NA	NA	TRBV21-1
CASTLVGDITDTQYF	TGTGCCAGCACCTTAGTGGGAGACATCACAGATACGCAGTATTTT	TRBJ2-3	NA	NA	TRBV28
CASSQGGYEQYF	TGCGCCAGCAGCCAGGGCGGCTACGAGCAGTACTTC	TRBJ2-7	few	NA	TRBV5-1
CASSLGANYGYTF	TGTGCCAGCAGTTTGGGGGCTAACTATGGCTACACCTTC	TRBJ1-2	few	NA	TRBV28
CASSMDRDTGELFF	TGTGCCAGCAGCATGGACAGGGACACCGGGGAGCTGTTTTTT	TRBJ2-2	few	TRBD1	TRBV7-3
CASSTNEKLFF	TGTGCCAGCAGTACGAATGAAAAACTGTTTTTT	TRBJ1-4	NA	NA	TRBV6-6
CASSPGLAGLYEQYF	TGTGCCAGCAGTCCCGGACTAGCGGGACTCTACGAGCAGTACTTC	TRBJ2-7	NA	TRBD2	TRBV28
CASSARIPQGESLLEQYF	TGTGCCAGCAGCGCCCGCATCCCCCAGGGGGAATCCCTTTTGGAGCAGTACTTC	TRBJ2-7	few	TRBD1	TRBV11-2
CASSIPGQGWETQYF	TGTGCCAGTAGTATCCCGGGACAGGGGTGGGAGACCCAGTACTTC	TRBJ2-5	few	TRBD1	TRBV19
CASSHPARRSGAISYEQYF	TGTGCCAGCAGTCACCCAGCTAGGAGGAGCGGGGCGATATCCTACGAGCAGTACTTC	TRBJ2-7	NA	TRBD2	TRBV28
CASTGFDRDSYNEQFF	TGTGCCAGCACTGGGTTTGACAGGGACTCCTACAATGAGCAGTTCTTC	TRBJ2-1	NA	TRBD1	TRBV28